This passage covers 24 T cell receptor beta chains from one sample sequenced in a study of blood T cell repertoires in COVID-19. Sequencing was performed with immunoSEQ multiplex PCR; in TCRdb, only in-frame clones are kept and a portion is missing. Among roughly 81,000 clones listed, around 87% were seen once. Sequenced: peripheral blood. These receptors were obtained from a man in his forties or fifties with acute or convalescent COVID-19.

This chain uses TRBV6-2 or TRBV6-3 with TRBJ2-1, with 9 positions matching TRBD2. The CDR3 is 15 amino acids. Looked up from germline, CDR1 is MNHEY and CDR2 is SVGEGT. The trim removed 6 bases at V and 8 bases at J, leaving 11 bases unmatched. CDR3 sequence (DNA): TGTGCCAGCAGCACCGGGACTAGCCGCTTTGATGAGCAGTTCTTC. It yields the protein CASSTGTSRFDEQFF.

The rearrangement joins TRBV2 to TRBJ1-3; D call uncertain. The V gene lost 4 bases and the J gene lost 1 base, with 8 bases spanning the gap. This CDR3 contains 14 residues. Germline loops: CDR1 SNHLY, CDR2 FYNNEI. The CDR3 DNA sequence: TGTGCCAGCAGTGGGGTACTATCTGGAAACACCATATATTTT. This codes for CASSGVLSGNTIYF.

The chain recombines TRBV4-2 with TRBJ1-5; 8 nucleotides align to TRBD1. The CDR3 is 18 amino acids. Trimming took 0 bases from V and 4 from J; bases not matched to a gene: 11. Germline V gives CDR1 LGHNA, CDR2 YNFKEQ. CDR3 loop: CASSQDLYAGQANQPQHF. DNA of the CDR3: TGTGCCAGCAGCCAAGATCTTTATGCGGGACAGGCTAATCAGCCCCAGCATTTT.

This chain joins TRBV18 and TRBJ1-1, with D unclear. Germline CDR1 is KGHSH and CDR2 is LQKENI. The CDR3 length is 14 residues. The V end was cut by 0 bases, the J end by 3 bases, with 8 bases between. The CDR3 DNA reads TGTGCCAGCTCACCACCGACGGGAGACACTGAAGCTTTCTTT. It translates to CASSPPTGDTEAFF. Using reference TRBV18 and TRBJ1-1 for the parts outside the CDR3, the full variable domain is NAGVMQNPRHLVRRRGQEARLRCSPMKGHSHVYWYRQLPEEGLKFMVYLQKENIIDESGMPKERFSAEFPKEGPSILRIQQVVRGDSAAYFCASSPPTGDTEAFFGQGTRLTVV.

This clone was recorded a few times. The V gene is TRBV5-4, the J gene TRBJ2-5; D call uncertain. CDR1 and CDR2 from the germline V gene are SGHNT and YYREEE (reference sequence). Between the trimmed V and J ends, which lost 1 base and 5 bases, there was a span of 12 bases. The CDR3 length is 14 residues. The CDR3 protein is CASSLPPSGETQYF. CDR3 DNA: TGTGCCAGCAGCTTGCCGCCTAGTGGGGAGACCCAGTACTTC.

This chain connects TRBV14 to TRBJ2-2, with D perhaps matching TRBD2 (6 bases). Trimming stripped 4 bases from V and 4 bases from J, with 22 bases between. The CDR3 contains 18 residues. Germline CDR1 reads SGHDN; CDR2 reads FVKESK. The CDR3 spells CASSRRVLSGVGTGELFF. DNA for the CDR3: TGTGCCAGCAGCCGCCGAGTCCTTAGCGGTGTGGGCACCGGGGAGCTGTTTTTT.

The chain couples TRBV29-1 to TRBJ2-4; D is perhaps TRBD1 (5 bases). This CDR3 region has 13 residues. Germline V gene sequence: CDR1 SQVTM, CDR2 ANQGSEA. Trimming pared 3 bases from V and 7 bases from J, leaving 13 bases between. CDR3 in amino acids: CSVDETGRNIQYF. The CDR3 region has the DNA TGCAGCGTTGACGAAACAGGACGGAACATTCAGTACTTC. Full variable domain (remainder filled in from reference TRBV29-1 and TRBJ2-4): SAVISQKPSRDICQRGTSLTIQCQVDSQVTMMFWYRQQPGQSLTLIATANQGSEATYESGFVIDKFPISRPNLTFSTLTVSNMSPEDSSIYLCSVDETGRNIQYFGAGTRLSVL.

V usage is TRBV4-2 and J usage is TRBJ1-2, with 7 bases that match TRBD1. After removal of 0 bases from V and 3 bases from J, the junction contained 7 bases not matched to a gene. This CDR3 has 16 residues. Germline values: CDR1 LGHNA, CDR2 YNFKEQ. CDR3 nucleotides: TGTGCCAGCAGCCAAGAATTGAGACAGGGTGACTATGGCTACACCTTC. Its protein is CASSQELRQGDYGYTF.

The CDR3 DNA follows: TGCGCCAGCAGCTTGGAAGCGGGAGGGAACAATGAGCAGTTCTTC. It yields the protein CASSLEAGGNNEQFF. V gene TRBV5-1 combines with J gene TRBJ2-1, with 10 bases matching TRBD2. CDR1 and CDR2 from the germline V gene are SGHRS and YFSETQ. The CDR3 has 15 amino acids. V lost 0 bases to trimming and J lost 5 bases; unmatched junction nucleotides: 2.

The gene calls are TRBV6-1 and TRBJ2-1, with D uncertain. The ends were cut back, 1 base at V and 7 bases at J, with 11 bases in the middle. The CDR3 covers 14 residues. Looked up from germline, CDR1 is MNHNS and CDR2 is SASEGT. The CDR3 protein is CASSEVAANNEQFF. In DNA, the CDR3 is TGTGCCAGCAGTGAAGTGGCAGCGAATAATGAGCAGTTCTTC.

The chain joins TRBV19 to TRBJ2-5; 7 bases match TRBD1. Germline loops: CDR1 LNHDA, CDR2 SQIVND (reference sequence). CDR3 size: 15 residues. With 4 bases clipped from V and 4 bases from J, the junction kept 9 bases outside the gene matches. CDR3 protein: CASSTRQGGGETQYF. DNA for the CDR3: TGTGCCAGTAGTACGCGACAGGGTGGGGGAGAGACCCAGTACTTC.

The chain is built from TRBV7-2 and TRBJ2-5; 8 bases align to TRBD1. CDR3 length equals 15 residues. Per germline, CDR1 SGHTA and CDR2 FQGNSA. The trim removed 4 bases at V and 5 bases at J, leaving 9 bases unmatched. The CDR3 region has the DNA TGTGCCAGCAGCTCTGATAACAGGGGGTTTGAGACCCAGTACTTC. Its protein is CASSSDNRGFETQYF.

The chain employs TRBV19 and TRBJ2-1, with 10 bases identical to TRBD2. Germline CDR1 LNHDA, CDR2 SQIVND (reference sequence). This CDR3 contains 14 residues. V shed 3 bases, J shed 9 bases, and the junction held 5 bases outside the gene matches. This CDR3 is CASSILAGEGEQFF. The CDR3 coding sequence is TGTGCCAGTAGTATTCTAGCGGGAGAGGGTGAGCAGTTCTTC.

The rearrangement links TRBV5-1 to TRBJ1-4; D is unclear. In germline, CDR1 is SGHRS, CDR2 YFSETQ. The CDR3 runs to 14 residues. Trimming pared 4 bases from V and 2 bases from J, leaving 9 bases between. This CDR3 reads CASSHKFTNEKLFF. The CDR3 nucleotides read TGCGCCAGCAGCCACAAATTTACTAATGAAAAACTGTTTTTT.

The V and J genes are TRBV11-2 and TRBJ2-2; 12 bases match TRBD2. The CDR3 length is 16 residues. Germline V gene sequence: CDR1 SGHAT, CDR2 FQNNGV. V trimming: 4 bases; J trimming: 4 bases; junction bases outside the gene matches: 4. The CDR3 spells CASSWRTSGTTGELFF. DNA for the CDR3: TGTGCCAGCAGCTGGCGGACTAGCGGGACCACCGGGGAGCTGTTTTTT.

The V call is TRBV7-2, the J call TRBJ2-2; possible D gene TRBD1, 6 bases. The V gene lost 3 bases and the J gene lost 7 bases, with 12 bases spanning the gap. The germline CDR1 and CDR2 sequences are SGHTA and FQGNSA. The CDR3 runs 14 residues. The CDR3 region is CASSLRGSNGELFF. In nucleotides, the CDR3 is TGTGCCAGCAGCTTGAGGGGGTCGAACGGGGAGCTGTTTTTT.

J is TRBJ2-1 and V is TRBV5-1, with 10 bases lining up with TRBD1. The CDR3 spans 15 residues. The germline CDR1 and CDR2 sequences are SGHRS and YFSETQ. V shed 4 bases, J shed 6 bases, and the junction held 7 bases outside the gene matches. CDR3 protein: CASSPSGQGINEQFF. CDR3 nucleotides: TGCGCCAGCAGCCCCTCGGGACAGGGGATCAATGAGCAGTTCTTC.

V gene TRBV14 combines with J gene TRBJ2-7; 8 positions match TRBD1. Looked up from germline, CDR1 is SGHDN and CDR2 is FVKESK. J gave up 2 bases and V 4 bases, and 7 bases lay outside the gene matches. The length of the CDR3 is 15 residues. CDR3 in amino acids: CASSPAGQGTYEQYF. CDR3 bases: TGTGCCAGCAGCCCGGCTGGACAGGGTACCTACGAGCAGTACTTC.

This clone was recorded once. This sequence joins TRBV5-6 and TRBJ1-2, with D tentatively TRBD1 (6 bases). V lost 4 bases and J lost 2, with 12 bases in between. Germline-derived CDR1 and CDR2 are SGHDT and YYEEEE. The CDR3 has 14 residues. The CDR3 is CASSQTGGNYGYTF. The CDR3 DNA is TGTGCCAGCAGCCAGACAGGTGGCAACTATGGCTACACCTTC.

The chain is built from TRBV5-4 and TRBJ2-3; 12 bases map to TRBD2. The CDR3 contains 18 residues. Germline V gene sequence: CDR1 SGHNT, CDR2 YYREEE (reference sequence). After removal of 4 bases from V and 0 bases from J, the junction contained 9 bases not matched to a gene. The chain's CDR3 is CASSAPGLAGLSTDTQYF. In DNA form, the CDR3 reads TGTGCCAGCAGCGCACCGGGACTAGCGGGTTTAAGCACAGATACGCAGTATTTT. The complete variable domain, with remaining parts taken from reference TRBV5-4 and TRBJ2-3, reads ETGVTQSPTHLIKTRGQQVTLRCSSQSGHNTVSWYQQALGQGPQFIFQYYREEENGRGNFPPRFSGLQFPNYSSELNVNALELDDSALYLCASSAPGLAGLSTDTQYFGPGTRLTVL.

V and J are TRBV10-1 and TRBJ1-4; 7 nucleotides align to TRBD1. Trimming removed 3 bases from V and 6 bases from J; junction bases left unmatched: 10. This CDR3 has 16 amino acids. Germline CDR1 and CDR2: WNHNN and SYGVQD (reference sequence). The CDR3 DNA reads as TGCGCCAGCAGTGATAGTACGGGACAGTCTCATGAAAAACTGTTTTTT. It yields the protein CASSDSTGQSHEKLFF.

V and J are TRBV7-6 and TRBJ2-5; TRBD1 agrees at 11 bases. Germline lookup yields CDR1 SGHVS and CDR2 FNYEAQ. The CDR3 covers 14 residues. V lost 5 bases to trimming and J lost 3 bases; unmatched junction nucleotides: 2. The CDR3, as DNA: TGTGCCAGCAGCCGGACAGGGGGCGAAGAGACCCAGTACTTC. The encoded protein is CASSRTGGEETQYF.

The chain employs TRBV19 and TRBJ2-7, with D uncertain. The CDR3 spans 14 residues. Germline V gives CDR1 LNHDA, CDR2 SQIVND (reference sequence). V lost 3 bases and J lost 0, with 9 bases in between. As DNA, the CDR3 is TGTGCCAGTAGTATTTCCGAGAGCTCCTACGAGCAGTACTTC. Translated: CASSISESSYEQYF.

The chain employs TRBV29-1 and TRBJ2-6; tentatively, D is TRBD1 (6 bases). The V gene's germline CDR1 is SQVTM and CDR2 ANQGSEA. The CDR3 is 13 residues long. V was clipped by 7 bases and J by 2 bases, with 9 bases between them. The CDR3 protein is CSAQGTGANVLTF. CDR3 DNA: TGCAGCGCCCAGGGGACTGGGGCCAACGTCCTGACTTTC.